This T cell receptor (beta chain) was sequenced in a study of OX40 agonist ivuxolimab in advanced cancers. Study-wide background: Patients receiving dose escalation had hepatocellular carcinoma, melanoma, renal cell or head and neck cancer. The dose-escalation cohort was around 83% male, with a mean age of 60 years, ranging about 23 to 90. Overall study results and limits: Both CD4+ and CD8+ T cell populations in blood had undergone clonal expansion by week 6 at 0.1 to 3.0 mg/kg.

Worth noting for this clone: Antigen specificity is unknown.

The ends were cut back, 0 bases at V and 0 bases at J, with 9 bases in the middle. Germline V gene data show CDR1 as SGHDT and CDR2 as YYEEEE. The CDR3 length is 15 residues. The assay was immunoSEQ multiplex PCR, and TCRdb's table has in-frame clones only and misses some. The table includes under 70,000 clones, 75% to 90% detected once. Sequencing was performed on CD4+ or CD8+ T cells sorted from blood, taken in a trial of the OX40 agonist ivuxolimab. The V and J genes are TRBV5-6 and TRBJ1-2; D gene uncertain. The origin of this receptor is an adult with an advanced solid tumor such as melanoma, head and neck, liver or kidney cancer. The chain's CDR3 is CASSLGQDPNYGYTF. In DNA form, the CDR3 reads TGTGCCAGCAGCTTGGGGCAGGACCCTAACTATGGCTACACCTTC.